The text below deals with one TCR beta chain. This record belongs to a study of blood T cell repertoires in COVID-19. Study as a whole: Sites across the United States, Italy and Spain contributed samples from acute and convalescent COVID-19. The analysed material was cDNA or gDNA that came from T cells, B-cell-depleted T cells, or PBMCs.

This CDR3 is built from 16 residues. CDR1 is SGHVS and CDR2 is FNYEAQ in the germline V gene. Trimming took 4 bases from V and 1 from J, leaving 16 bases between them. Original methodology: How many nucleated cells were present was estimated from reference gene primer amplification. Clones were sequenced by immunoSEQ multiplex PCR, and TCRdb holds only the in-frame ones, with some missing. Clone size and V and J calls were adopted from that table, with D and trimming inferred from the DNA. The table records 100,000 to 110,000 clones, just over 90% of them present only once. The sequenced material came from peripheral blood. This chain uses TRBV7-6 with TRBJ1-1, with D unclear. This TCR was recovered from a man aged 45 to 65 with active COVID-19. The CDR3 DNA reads TGTGCCAGCAGCTCCGGGTCAGCCCGGGGGAACACTGAAGCTTTCTTT. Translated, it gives CASSSGSARGNTEAFF.